Given below is one T cell receptor beta chain in context. The target antigen is unknown. These data are taken from a study of cytomegalovirus exposure and HLA in healthy donors. As for the study in general: Earlier results showed roughly 120 million unique TCR beta sequences derived from approximately 180 million T cells. Counted in an early data release were roughly 81 million unique TCRs from HLA-typed donors. Study outcomes and limitations: Indistinguishable V segments, including TRBV6-2 and TRBV6-3, were excluded.

It was with 60 Vbeta and 13 Jbeta primers that the PCR ran. Produced via immunoSEQ multiplex PCR; TCRdb's table is partial and in-frame only. Among about 150,000 clones listed, 70% to 90% were seen once. V was clipped by 2 bases and J by 1 base, with 16 bases between them. Germline CDR1 and CDR2: GTSNPN and SVGIG (reference sequence). This CDR3 contains 16 residues. The V and J genes are TRBV30 and TRBJ2-3; D gene unclear. The sequenced material came from PBMCs. The clonotype originates from a woman younger than 35 in good health and CMV-seronegative. The CDR3 coding sequence is TGTGCCTGGAGTTGTAAAGTGCTAATCGGCACAGATACGCAGTATTTT. Translation: CAWSCKVLIGTDTQYF.